This T cell receptor (beta chain) was sequenced during a study of shared clonotypes between healthy human individuals. Naive CD8 cells lacked CD45RO, underwent positive selection for CCR7 and left out terminally differentiated effector memory CD45RA+ cells. Every one of the donors was a Caucasian adult that lived in Nashville, Tennessee. General observations from the study: Naive subsets generally had larger estimated richness than memory subsets.

Per germline, CDR1 SGHTA and CDR2 FQGNSA. The CDR3 contains 14 residues. The trim removed 5 bases at V and 6 bases at J, leaving 6 bases unmatched. As for this clone: The antigen is undetermined.

Measured with immunoSEQ multiplex PCR; TCRdb has only the in-frame clones, and not every one. The table includes just over 2,000,000 clones, less than 95% detected once. The TCR originated in a man in his late teens or twenties in good health. This sequence joins TRBV7-2 and TRBJ2-1, with 8 bases fitting TRBD2. Sequences were obtained from naive CD8+ T cells sorted from blood. CDR3 nucleotide sequence: TGTGCCAGCAGCCATCCGGGGGGGCTCAATGAGCAGTTCTTC. Amino acid sequence: CASSHPGGLNEQFF.